These T cell receptor beta chains were read from a single sample in a study of tumor-infiltrating lymphocytes in primary liver carcinoma. TCRdb reanalysed the multiplex PCR reads using MiXCR and keeps one entry per CDR3 protein. The table shows about 75,000 distinct CDR3 sequences, with roughly 69% occurring only once. Sequencing input: tumor-adjacent normal liver tissue. These TCRs come from a middle-aged man with primary liver carcinoma and hepatitis B virus infection. The conserved cysteine and the conserved F or W are not part of the CDR3 here. The size of a clone is reported for some rows only, either as once, few or many, or as a class for expanded clones.

13 | TRBJ2-1 | NA | TRBV29-1 | NARSGMSSYNGQF
14 | TRBJ2-1 | many | TRBV11-2 | ASSLDLSSSYNEQF
15 | TRBJ2-2 | NA | TRBV5-5 | ANILVPQGVVTGELF
16 | TRBJ2-7 | many | TRBV28 | ASSLPPLQGAGLYEQY
9 | TRBJ1-1 | NA | TRBV19 | VSSAGPEGF
15 | TRBJ2-1 | NA | TRBV7-8 | TSSLLGGSVRTDEQF
13 | TRBJ1-1 | few | TRBV5-1 | ASSVNRVADTEAF
13 | TRBJ2-2 | NA | TRBV5-4 | ASSLEGMGTGELF
12 | TRBJ1-1 | NA | TRBV11-2 | ASSTGQGADEAF
13 | TRBJ2-3 | many | TRBV7-9 | ASSSAGARTDTQY
13 | TRBJ1-1 | NA | TRBV28 | ASSLFSLSGIEAF
19 | TRBJ2-1 | NA | TRBV14 | ASGQRRWQREFIRGHNEQF
12 | TRBJ2-2 | NA | TRBV11-3 | ASSLDGNTGKLS
16 | TRBJ2-5 | NA | TRBV11-2 | ANSLDPWSSGRGETQY
11 | TRBJ2-5 | NA | TRBV29-1 | NVAGQGRETQY
15 | TRBJ2-2 | NA | TRBV11-2 | TSSLVRTYPGTEELF
11 | TRBJ1-2 | NA | TRBV28 | ASSLEGAYGHT
14 | TRBJ2-7 | NA | TRBV9 | ASSVGIGLAGVEQY
12 | TRBJ2-7 | NA | TRBV11-2 | VSSSNRKSYEQY
13 | TRBJ2-1 | many | TRBV6-6 | ASTYHQSSYNEQF
14 | TRBJ2-1 | NA | TRBV4-3 | ASSQNGLGAYNEQF
11 | TRBJ1-1 | once | TRBV11-3 | ASSGGLRTEGF
10 | TRBJ2-7 | NA | TRBV29-1 | SVRGSSYVHY
13 | TRBJ2-2 | many | TRBV4-3 | ASSQYTENTGELF
14 | TRBJ2-7 | NA | TRBV4-2 | AGSHIGLAGSHEQY
14 | TRBJ1-5 | medium-sized | TRBV11-2 | ASSQGFTGPNQPQH
11 | TRBJ2-7 | many | TRBV12-3/TRBV12-4 | ASSSRLDYEQY
11 | TRBJ2-1 | NA | TRBV30 | AWSHCGNNEQF
14 | TRBJ2-3 | many | TRBV29-1 | SVRGLAGGRADTQY
13 | TRBJ2-7 | many | TRBV4-2 | ASSQALATHYEQY
12 | TRBJ1-5 | many | TRBV6-1 | ASSLQGATQPQH
13 | TRBJ1-5 | once | TRBV6-2/TRBV6-3 | ASTLDSYSNQPRH
13 | TRBJ2-7 | many | TRBV10-2 | ASSERAGPSYEQY
12 | TRBJ1-1 | NA | TRBV5-5 | ASSLYYREAEAF
12 | TRBJ1-4 | few | TRBV10-3 | AISVGTSNEKLF
9 | TRBJ2-7 | NA | TRBV6-5 | AGSDEYEQY
12 | TRBJ1-4 | NA | TRBV4-1 | ACSQGDSTEKLY
14 | NA | NA | TRBV5-6 | VSSYRDRPYTDTQH
13 | TRBJ2-5 | NA | TRBV28 | ASSPSVGQLETQY
11 | TRBJ2-5 | NA | TRBV29-1 | GVVTDAQETQY
12 | TRBJ2-5 | NA | TRBV10-1 | AGSHTKAGETQY
12 | TRBJ2-3 | NA | TRBV6-1 | ASRTNGTSDTQY
10 | TRBJ2-7 | NA | TRBV29-1 | GVTSSSYEQY
14 | TRBJ1-1 | NA | TRBV6-1 | ASSQGVRAGNTGAF
12 | TRBJ2-2 | NA | TRBV10-3 | AIKGIANTGELV
13 | TRBJ1-6 | many | TRBV28 | ASSRGPEGNSPLH
12 | TRBJ2-3 | NA | TRBV6-5 | PSSRRADSHTRY
14 | TRBJ2-2 | NA | TRBV11-2 | ASSLSLVRVTWELF
16 | TRBJ2-5 | NA | TRBV11-2 | ASSLDLWSSRRGETQY
13 | TRBJ2-2 | NA | TRBV11-2 | ASSLATRNTGKLL
18 | TRBJ1-1 | many | TRBV14 | ASSQDVDRVTRRLGTEAF
13 | TRBJ1-2 | once | TRBV11-2 | AGSLGQVLGYGYT
12 | TRBJ2-7 | many | TRBV6-5 | ASSRDRGSHEQY
13 | TRBJ2-7 | NA | TRBV5-1 | ASSYQTGLRYEQY
12 | TRBJ1-5 | many | TRBV6-6 | ASSFGEYGQPQH
13 | TRBJ1-5 | NA | TRBV12-3/TRBV12-4 | ANSLIGVGNQPQQ
12 | TRBJ2-7 | NA | TRBV5-4 | ASSPNGEPYEQY